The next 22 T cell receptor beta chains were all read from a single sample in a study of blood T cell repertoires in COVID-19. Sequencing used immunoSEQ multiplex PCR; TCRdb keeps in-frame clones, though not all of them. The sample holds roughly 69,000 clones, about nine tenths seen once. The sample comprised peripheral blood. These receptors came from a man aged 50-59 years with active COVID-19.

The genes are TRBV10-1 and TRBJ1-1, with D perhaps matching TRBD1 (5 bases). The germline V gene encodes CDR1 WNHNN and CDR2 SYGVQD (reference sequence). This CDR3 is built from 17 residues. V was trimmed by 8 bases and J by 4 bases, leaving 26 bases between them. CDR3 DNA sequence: TGCGCCAGCGGGACCAATCCCGGGACGGGACTAAGCACTGAAGCTTTCTTT. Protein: CASGTNPGTGLSTEAFF.

In nucleotides, the CDR3 is TGCGCCAGCACCCGACAGGGGTTAAACTCAGATGAGCAGTTCTTC. Its protein is CASTRQGLNSDEQFF. V and J are TRBV5-1 and TRBJ2-1, with 8 nucleotides matching TRBD1. This CDR3 is 15 amino acids long. V trimming: 6 bases; J trimming: 8 bases; junction bases outside the gene matches: 13. CDR1 and CDR2 from the germline V gene are SGHRS and YFSETQ.

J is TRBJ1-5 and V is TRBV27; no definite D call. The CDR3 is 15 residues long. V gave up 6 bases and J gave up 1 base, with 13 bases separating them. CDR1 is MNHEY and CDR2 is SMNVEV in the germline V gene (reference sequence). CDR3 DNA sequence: TGTGCCAGCAGGTCAGGTTCTTGGAGCAATCAGCCCCAGCATTTT. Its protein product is CASRSGSWSNQPQHF.

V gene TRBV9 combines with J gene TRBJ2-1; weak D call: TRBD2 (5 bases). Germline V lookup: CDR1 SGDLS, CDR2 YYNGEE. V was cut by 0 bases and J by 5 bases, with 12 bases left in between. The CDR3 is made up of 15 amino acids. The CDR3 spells CASSVEWTGDNEQFF. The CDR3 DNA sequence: TGTGCCAGCAGCGTAGAGTGGACTGGCGACAATGAGCAGTTCTTC.

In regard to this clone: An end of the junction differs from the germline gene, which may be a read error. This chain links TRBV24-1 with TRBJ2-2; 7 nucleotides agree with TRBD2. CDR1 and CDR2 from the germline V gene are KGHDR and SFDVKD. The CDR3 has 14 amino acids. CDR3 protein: CATSGGRKTGELFF. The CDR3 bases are TGTGCCACGAGTGGCGGGAGAAAAACCGGGGAGCTGTTTTTT.

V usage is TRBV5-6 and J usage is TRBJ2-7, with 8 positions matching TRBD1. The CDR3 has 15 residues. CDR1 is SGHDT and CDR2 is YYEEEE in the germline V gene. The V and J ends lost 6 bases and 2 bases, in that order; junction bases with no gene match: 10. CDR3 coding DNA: TGTGCCAGCACCCCCTCCGGGACAGGTCCCTACGAGCAGTACTTC. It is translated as CASTPSGTGPYEQYF.

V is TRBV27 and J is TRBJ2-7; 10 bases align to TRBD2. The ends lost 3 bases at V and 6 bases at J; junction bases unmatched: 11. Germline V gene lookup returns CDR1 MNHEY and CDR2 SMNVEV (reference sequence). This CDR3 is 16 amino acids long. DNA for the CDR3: TGTGCCAGCAGTTTCCTCAGAAGCGGGAGGGTTTCCGAGCAGTACTTC. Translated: CASSFLRSGRVSEQYF.

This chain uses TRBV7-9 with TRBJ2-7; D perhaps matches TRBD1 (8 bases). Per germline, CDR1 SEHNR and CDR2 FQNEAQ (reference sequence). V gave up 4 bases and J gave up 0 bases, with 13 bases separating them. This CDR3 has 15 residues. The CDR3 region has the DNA TGTGCCAGCAGCTCCACAGGGGGGGCCTCCTACGAGCAGTACTTC. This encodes CASSSTGGASYEQYF.

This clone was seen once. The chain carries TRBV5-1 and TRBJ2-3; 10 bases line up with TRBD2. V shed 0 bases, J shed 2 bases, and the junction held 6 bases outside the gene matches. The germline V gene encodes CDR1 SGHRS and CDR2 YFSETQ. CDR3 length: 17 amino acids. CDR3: CASSLVLAGDYTDTQYF. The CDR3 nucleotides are TGCGCCAGCAGCTTGGTGCTAGCGGGGGATTACACAGATACGCAGTATTTT.

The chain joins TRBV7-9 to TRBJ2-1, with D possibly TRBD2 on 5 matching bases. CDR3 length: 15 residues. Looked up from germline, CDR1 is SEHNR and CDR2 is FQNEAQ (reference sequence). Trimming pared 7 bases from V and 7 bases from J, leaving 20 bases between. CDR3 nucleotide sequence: TGTGCCAGCAATCTAGCAGTACTAGAAGGAAATGAGCAGTTCTTC. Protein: CASNLAVLEGNEQFF.

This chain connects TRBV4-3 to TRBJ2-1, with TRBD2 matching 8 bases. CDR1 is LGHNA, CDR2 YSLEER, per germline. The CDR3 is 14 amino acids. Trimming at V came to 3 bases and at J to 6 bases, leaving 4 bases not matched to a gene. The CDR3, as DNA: TGCGCCAGCAGCCACACCGGGACTAGCAATGAGCAGTTCTTC. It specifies CASSHTGTSNEQFF.

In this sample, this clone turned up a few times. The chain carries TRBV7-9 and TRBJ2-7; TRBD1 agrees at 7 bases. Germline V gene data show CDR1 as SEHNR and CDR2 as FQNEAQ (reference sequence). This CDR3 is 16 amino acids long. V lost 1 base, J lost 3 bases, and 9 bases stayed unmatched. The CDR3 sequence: CASSLVGGRGHYEQYF. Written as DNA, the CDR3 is TGTGCCAGCAGCTTAGTAGGGGGCAGGGGCCACTACGAGCAGTACTTC.

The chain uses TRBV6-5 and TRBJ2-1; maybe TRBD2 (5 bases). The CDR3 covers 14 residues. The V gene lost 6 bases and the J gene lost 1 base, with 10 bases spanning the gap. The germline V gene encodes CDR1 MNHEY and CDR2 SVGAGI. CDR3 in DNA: TGTGCCAGCAGATCCACGGGGTCCTACAATGAGCAGTTCTTC. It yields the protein CASRSTGSYNEQFF.

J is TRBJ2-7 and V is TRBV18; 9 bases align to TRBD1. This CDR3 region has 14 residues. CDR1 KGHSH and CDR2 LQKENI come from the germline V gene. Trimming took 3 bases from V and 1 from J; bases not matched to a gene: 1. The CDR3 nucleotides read TGTGCCAGCTCACCGGGGACAGGGTCCTACGAGCAGTACTTC. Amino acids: CASSPGTGSYEQYF.

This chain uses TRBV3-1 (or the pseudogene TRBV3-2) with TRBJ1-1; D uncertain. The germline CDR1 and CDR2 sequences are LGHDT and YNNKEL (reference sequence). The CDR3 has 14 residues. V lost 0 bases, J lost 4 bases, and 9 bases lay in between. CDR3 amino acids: CASSQETRPTEAFF. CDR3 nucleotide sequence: TGTGCCAGCAGCCAAGAAACGCGGCCCACTGAAGCTTTCTTT.

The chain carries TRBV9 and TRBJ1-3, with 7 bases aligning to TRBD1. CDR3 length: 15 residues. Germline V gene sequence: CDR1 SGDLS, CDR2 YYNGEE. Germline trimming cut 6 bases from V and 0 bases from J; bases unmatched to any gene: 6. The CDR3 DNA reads TGTGCCAGCAACCGGGACAGCGTCTCTGGAAACACCATATATTTT. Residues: CASNRDSVSGNTIYF. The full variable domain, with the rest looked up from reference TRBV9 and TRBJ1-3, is DSGVTQTPKHLITATGQRVTLRCSPRSGDLSVYWYQQSLDQGLQFLIQYYNGEERAKGNILERFSAQQFPDLHSELNLSSLELGDSALYFCASNRDSVSGNTIYFGEGSWLTVV.

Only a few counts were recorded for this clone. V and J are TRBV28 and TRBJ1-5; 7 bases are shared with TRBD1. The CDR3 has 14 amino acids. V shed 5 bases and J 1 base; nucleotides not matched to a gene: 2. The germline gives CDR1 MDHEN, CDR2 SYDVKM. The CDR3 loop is CASSDRDSNQPQHF. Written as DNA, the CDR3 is TGTGCCAGCAGTGACAGGGACAGCAATCAGCCCCAGCATTTT.

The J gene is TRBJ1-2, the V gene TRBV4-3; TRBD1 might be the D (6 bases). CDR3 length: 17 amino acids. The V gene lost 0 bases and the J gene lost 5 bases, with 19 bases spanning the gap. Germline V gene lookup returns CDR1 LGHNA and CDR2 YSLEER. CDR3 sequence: CASSQDFGGRQGYGYTF. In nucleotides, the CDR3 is TGCGCCAGCAGCCAAGATTTCGGGGGGCGACAAGGATATGGCTACACCTTC.

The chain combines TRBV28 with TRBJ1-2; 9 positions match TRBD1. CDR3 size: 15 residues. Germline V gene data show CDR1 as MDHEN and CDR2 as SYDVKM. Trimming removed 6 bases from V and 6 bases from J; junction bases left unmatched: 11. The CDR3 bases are TGTGCCAGCAGACCTGGACAGGGGAAGGGGGATGGCTACACCTTC. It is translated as CASRPGQGKGDGYTF.

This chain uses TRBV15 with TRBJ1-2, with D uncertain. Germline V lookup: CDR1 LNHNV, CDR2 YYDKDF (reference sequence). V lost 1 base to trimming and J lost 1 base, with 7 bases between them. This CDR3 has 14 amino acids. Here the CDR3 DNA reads TGTGCCACCAGCAGAGGGCGGGGTAACTATGGCTACACCTTC. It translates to CATSRGRGNYGYTF.

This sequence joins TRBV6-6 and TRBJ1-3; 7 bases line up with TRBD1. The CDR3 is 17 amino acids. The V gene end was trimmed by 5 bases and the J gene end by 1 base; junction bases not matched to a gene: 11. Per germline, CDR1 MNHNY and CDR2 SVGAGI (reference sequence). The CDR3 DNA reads TGTGCCAGCAGTCCGAGGACGGGACAGAGGTCTGGAAACACCATATATTTT. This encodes CASSPRTGQRSGNTIYF.

The CDR3 nucleotides are TGTGCCAGTAGGACCGGGACAGGGCGCACCGGGGAGCTGTTTTTT. The encoded protein is CASRTGTGRTGELFF. The V and J genes are TRBV19 and TRBJ2-2; TRBD1 aligns across 9 bases. This CDR3 comprises 15 residues. The J segment lost 4 bases and the V segment lost 6 bases, leaving 6 bases of the junction unmatched. Germline CDR1 and CDR2: LNHDA and SQIVND (reference sequence).